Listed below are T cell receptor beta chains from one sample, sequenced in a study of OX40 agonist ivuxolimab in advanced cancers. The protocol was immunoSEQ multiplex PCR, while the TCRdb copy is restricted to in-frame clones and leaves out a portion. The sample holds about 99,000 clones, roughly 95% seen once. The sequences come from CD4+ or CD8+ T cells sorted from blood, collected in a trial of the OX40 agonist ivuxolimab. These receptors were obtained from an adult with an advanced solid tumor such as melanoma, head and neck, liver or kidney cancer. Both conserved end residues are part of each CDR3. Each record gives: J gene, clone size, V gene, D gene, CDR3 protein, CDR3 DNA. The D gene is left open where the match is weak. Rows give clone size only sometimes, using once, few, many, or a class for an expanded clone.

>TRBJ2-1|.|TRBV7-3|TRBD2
CASTAGGGYNEQFF
TGTGCCAGCACGGCGGGAGGGGGGTACAATGAGCAGTTCTTC
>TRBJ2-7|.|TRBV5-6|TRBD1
CASIPRTGSYEQYF
TGTGCCAGCATACCGAGGACAGGATCCTACGAGCAGTACTTC
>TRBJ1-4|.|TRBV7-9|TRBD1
CASSLTGARREKLFF
TGTGCCAGCAGCTTAACAGGGGCCAGGAGGGAAAAACTGTTTTTT
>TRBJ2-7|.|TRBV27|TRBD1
CASSSGGQAAYEQYF
TGTGCCAGCAGTTCCGGCGGACAGGCCGCCTACGAGCAGTACTTC
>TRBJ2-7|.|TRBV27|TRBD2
CASSFPGGSYEQYF
TGTGCCAGCAGTTTCCCGGGGGGGAGTTACGAGCAGTACTTC
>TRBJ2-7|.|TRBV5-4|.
CASSQTYEQYF
TGTGCCAGCAGCCAAACCTACGAGCAGTACTTC
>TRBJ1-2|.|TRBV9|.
CASSRPYGYTF
TGTGCCAGCAGCCGGCCCTATGGCTACACCTTC
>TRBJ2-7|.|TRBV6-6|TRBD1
CASSYSDRAYEQYF
TGTGCCAGCAGTTACTCCGACAGGGCCTACGAGCAGTACTTC
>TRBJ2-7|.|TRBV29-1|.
CSVESRDSTSEQYF
TGCAGCGTTGAATCTCGAGACAGCACCTCCGAGCAGTACTTC
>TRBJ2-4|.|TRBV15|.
CATSRDNIAKNIQYF
TGTGCCACCAGCAGAGATAATATAGCCAAAAACATTCAGTACTTC
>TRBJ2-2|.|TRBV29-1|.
CSVGMENTGELFF
TGCAGCGTTGGCATGGAAAACACCGGGGAGCTGTTTTTT
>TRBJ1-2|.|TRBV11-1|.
CASSNQDSHGYTF
TGTGCCAGCAGCAATCAGGACAGTCATGGCTACACCTTC
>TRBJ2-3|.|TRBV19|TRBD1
CASNRMWTGELDTQYF
TGTGCCAGTAATAGGATGTGGACAGGGGAGTTAGATACGCAGTATTTT
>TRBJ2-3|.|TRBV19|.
CASNIRFMADTQYF
TGTGCCAGTAATATCAGGTTTATGGCAGATACGCAGTATTTT
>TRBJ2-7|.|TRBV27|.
CASSFHYSRTGYEQYF
TGTGCCAGCAGTTTCCACTACTCCAGGACCGGTTACGAGCAGTACTTC
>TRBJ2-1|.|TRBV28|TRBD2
CASSFSPGLPSYNEQFF
TGTGCCAGCAGTTTTTCCCCGGGACTACCCTCCTACAATGAGCAGTTCTTC
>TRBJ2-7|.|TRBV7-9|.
CASSLRGRDTTWSSYEQYF
TGTGCCAGCAGCTTAAGGGGCCGGGACACCACCTGGAGCTCCTACGAGCAGTACTTC
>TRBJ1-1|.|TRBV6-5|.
CASTSLWVPNTEAFF
TGTGCCAGCACCTCTTTGTGGGTACCGAACACTGAAGCTTTCTTT
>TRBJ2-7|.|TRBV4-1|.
CASSQGLSYEQYF
TGCGCCAGCAGCCAAGGGTTATCCTACGAGCAGTACTTC
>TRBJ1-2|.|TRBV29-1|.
CSVPRYGEENYGYTF
TGCAGCGTCCCACGATACGGGGAAGAGAACTATGGCTACACCTTC
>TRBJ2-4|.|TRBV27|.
CASSLVGKPGDIQYF
TGTGCCAGCAGCCTCGTCGGGAAACCGGGGGACATTCAGTACTTC
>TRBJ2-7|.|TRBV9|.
CASSVEALSSYEQYF
TGTGCCAGCAGCGTAGAGGCTTTGAGCTCCTACGAGCAGTACTTC
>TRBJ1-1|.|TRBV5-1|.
CASSQPDWSTSLNTEAFF
TGCGCCAGCAGCCAACCCGATTGGTCCACATCCCTGAACACTGAAGCTTTCTTT
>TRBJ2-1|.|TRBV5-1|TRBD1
CASSPTGGDTYNEQFF
TGCGCCAGCAGCCCAACAGGGGGCGACACCTACAATGAGCAGTTCTTC
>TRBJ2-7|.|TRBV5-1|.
CASSTDSGLGAYEQYF
TGCGCCAGCAGCACGGACTCAGGGTTAGGGGCCTACGAGCAGTACTTC
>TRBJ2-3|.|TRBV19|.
CASSIARDTQYF
TGTGCCAGTAGTATAGCCCGGGATACGCAGTATTTT
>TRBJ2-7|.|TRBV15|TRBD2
CAASRESGGFDEQYF
TGTGCCGCCAGCAGAGAAAGCGGGGGGTTTGACGAGCAGTACTTC
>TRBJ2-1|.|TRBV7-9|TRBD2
CASSVTLAGEGYEQFF
TGTGCCAGCAGCGTTACCCTAGCGGGAGAGGGGTATGAGCAGTTCTTC
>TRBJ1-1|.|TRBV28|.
CASSNSKSTEAFF
TGTGCCAGCAGCAACAGCAAGTCCACTGAAGCTTTCTTT
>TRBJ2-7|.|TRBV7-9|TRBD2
CASSLLAGGSREQYF
TGTGCCAGCAGCTTATTAGCGGGGGGGTCTCGCGAGCAGTACTTC
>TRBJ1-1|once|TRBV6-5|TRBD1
CASSYSGTGPSPFF
TGTGCCAGCAGTTACTCGGGGACAGGGCCTTCTCCGTTCTTT
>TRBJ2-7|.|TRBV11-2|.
CASSWDISYEQYF
TGTGCCAGCAGCTGGGACATCTCCTACGAGCAGTACTTC
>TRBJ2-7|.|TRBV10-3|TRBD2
CAISDLTRLAASEQYF
TGTGCCATCAGTGATTTAACGAGACTAGCGGCATCCGAGCAGTACTTC
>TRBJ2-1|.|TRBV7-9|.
CASSLAGSYNEQFF
TGTGCCAGCAGCTTAGCCGGCAGCTACAATGAGCAGTTCTTC
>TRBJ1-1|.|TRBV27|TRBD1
CASRDRGTEAFF
TGTGCCAGCAGAGACAGGGGCACTGAAGCTTTCTTT
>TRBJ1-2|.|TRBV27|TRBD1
CASSFGQVSVTGYTF
TGTGCCAGCAGTTTCGGACAGGTTTCTGTCACTGGCTACACCTTC
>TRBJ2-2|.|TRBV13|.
CASSPPLRDGELFF
TGTGCCAGCAGCCCCCCCTTAAGGGACGGGGAGCTGTTTTTT
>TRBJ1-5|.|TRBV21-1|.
CASSKRGPRNSNQPQHF
TGTGCCAGCAGCAAACGGGGCCCCAGGAACAGCAATCAGCCCCAGCATTTT
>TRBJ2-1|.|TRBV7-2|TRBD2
CASSYTGTSGSVNEQFF
TGTGCCAGCAGCTACACCGGGACTAGCGGGAGTGTGAATGAGCAGTTCTTC
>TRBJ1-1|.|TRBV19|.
CASSIGGRVNTEAFF
TGTGCCAGTAGTATAGGGGGCAGGGTGAACACTGAAGCTTTCTTT
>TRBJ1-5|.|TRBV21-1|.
CASSSRDLDRDGQPQHF
TGTGCCAGCAGCAGTCGGGATCTGGACAGGGATGGCCAGCCCCAGCATTTT
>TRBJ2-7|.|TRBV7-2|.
CASSFTLAQSSYEQYF
TGTGCCAGCAGCTTTACTCTAGCGCAGAGCTCCTACGAGCAGTACTTC
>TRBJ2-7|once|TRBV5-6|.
CASSLGGVHEQYF
TGTGCCAGCAGCTTGGGAGGGGTCCACGAGCAGTACTTC
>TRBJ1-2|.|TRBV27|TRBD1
CASRNPTGTGYGYTF
TGTGCCAGCAGAAATCCGACAGGGACAGGCTATGGCTACACCTTC
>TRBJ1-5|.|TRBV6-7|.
CASSYSRGRGQGNQPQHF
TGTGCCAGCAGTTACTCGAGAGGCCGGGGGCAGGGCAATCAGCCCCAGCATTTT
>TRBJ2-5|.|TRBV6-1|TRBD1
CASSEWGQKETQYF
TGTGCCAGCAGTGAATGGGGACAGAAAGAGACCCAGTACTTC
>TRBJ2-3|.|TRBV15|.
CATSRDSRAEDRDF
TGTGCCACCAGCAGAGATTCGAGGGCAGAGGACAGAGATTTT
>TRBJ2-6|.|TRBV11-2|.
CASSLGLLEANVLTF
TGTGCCAGCAGCCTTGGACTACTCGAGGCCAACGTCCTGACTTTC
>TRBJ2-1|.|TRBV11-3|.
CASSPYGRTPSYNEQFF
TGTGCCAGCAGCCCTTACGGCCGGACTCCGTCCTACAATGAGCAGTTCTTC
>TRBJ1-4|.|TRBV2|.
CASSLPGSPNEKLFF
TGTGCCAGCAGCCTCCCAGGCAGTCCTAATGAAAAACTGTTTTTT